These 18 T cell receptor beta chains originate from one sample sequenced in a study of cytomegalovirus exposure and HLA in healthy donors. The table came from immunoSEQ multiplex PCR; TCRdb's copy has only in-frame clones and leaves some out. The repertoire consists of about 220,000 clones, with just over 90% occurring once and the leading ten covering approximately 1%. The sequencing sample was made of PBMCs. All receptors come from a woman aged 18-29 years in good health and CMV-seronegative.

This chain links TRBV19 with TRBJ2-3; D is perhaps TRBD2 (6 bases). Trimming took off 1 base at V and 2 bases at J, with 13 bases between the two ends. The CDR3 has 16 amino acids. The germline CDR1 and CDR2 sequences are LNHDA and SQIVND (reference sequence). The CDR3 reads CASSIAGVRYTDTQYF. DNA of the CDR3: TGTGCCAGTAGTATAGCGGGGGTGCGGTACACAGATACGCAGTATTTT. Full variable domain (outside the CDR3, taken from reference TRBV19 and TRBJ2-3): DGGITQSPKYLFRKEGQNVTLSCEQNLNHDAMYWYRQDPGQGLRLIYYSQIVNDFQKGDIAEGYSVSREKKESFPLTVTSAQKNPTAFYLCASSIAGVRYTDTQYFGPGTRLTVL.

The CDR3: CASSEAFVSEGQYF. The CDR3 coding sequence is TGTGCCAGCAGTGAAGCGTTTGTGTCGGAGGGCCAGTACTTC. The chain links TRBV6-1 to TRBJ2-5; D perhaps matches TRBD2 (6 bases). The germline gives CDR1 MNHNS, CDR2 SASEGT. With 0 bases removed from V and 10 bases from J, the gap between germline ends came to 15 bases. The CDR3 contains 14 residues.

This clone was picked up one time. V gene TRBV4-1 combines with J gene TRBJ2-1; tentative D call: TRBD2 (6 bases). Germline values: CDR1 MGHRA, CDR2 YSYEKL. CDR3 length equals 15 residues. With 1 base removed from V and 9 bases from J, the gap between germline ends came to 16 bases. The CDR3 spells CASSQGSGGAGEQFF. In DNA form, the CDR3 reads TGCGCCAGCAGCCAAGGTTCCGGGGGAGCGGGTGAGCAGTTCTTC.

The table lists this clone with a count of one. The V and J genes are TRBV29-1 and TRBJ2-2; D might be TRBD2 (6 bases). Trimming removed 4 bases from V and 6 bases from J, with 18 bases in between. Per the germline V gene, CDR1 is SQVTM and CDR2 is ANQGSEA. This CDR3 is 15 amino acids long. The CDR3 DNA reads TGCAGCGTTGGGGGTAGCGGTGCGAGGTCCGGGGAGCTGTTTTTT. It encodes CSVGGSGARSGELFF.

CDR3 nucleotides: TGTGCCAGTCGACAGGCTAGCTCCTACAATGAGCAGTTCTTC. Encoded protein: CASRQASSYNEQFF. J is TRBJ2-1 and V is TRBV7-9; D possibly corresponds to TRBD1 (6 bases). This CDR3 region has 14 residues. With 9 bases removed from V and 0 bases from J, the gap between germline ends came to 12 bases. Germline V CDR1 and CDR2: SEHNR, FQNEAQ (reference sequence).

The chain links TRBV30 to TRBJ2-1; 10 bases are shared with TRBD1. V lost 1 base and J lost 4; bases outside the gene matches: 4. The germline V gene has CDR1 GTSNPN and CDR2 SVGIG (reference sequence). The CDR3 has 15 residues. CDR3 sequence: CAWSGVGQGYNEQFF. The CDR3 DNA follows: TGTGCCTGGAGTGGGGTGGGACAGGGGTACAATGAGCAGTTCTTC.

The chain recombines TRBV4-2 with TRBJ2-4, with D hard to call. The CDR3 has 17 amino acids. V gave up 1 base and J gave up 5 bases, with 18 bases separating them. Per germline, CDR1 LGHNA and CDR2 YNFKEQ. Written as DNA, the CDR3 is TGTGCCAGCAGCCAAGTCGCTAGATCGGTGTCCCAAAACATTCAGTACTTC. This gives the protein CASSQVARSVSQNIQYF.

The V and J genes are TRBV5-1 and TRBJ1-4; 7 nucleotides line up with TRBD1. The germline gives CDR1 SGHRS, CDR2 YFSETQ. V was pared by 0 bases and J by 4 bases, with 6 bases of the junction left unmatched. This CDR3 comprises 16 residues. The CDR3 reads CASSLEGGGVNEKLFF. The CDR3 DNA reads TGCGCCAGCAGCTTGGAAGGGGGCGGCGTTAATGAAAAACTGTTTTTT.

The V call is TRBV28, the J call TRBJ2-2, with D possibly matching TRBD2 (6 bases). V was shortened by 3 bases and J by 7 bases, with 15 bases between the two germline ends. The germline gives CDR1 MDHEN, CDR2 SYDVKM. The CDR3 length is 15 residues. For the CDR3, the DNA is TGTGCCAGCAGTTTGTTGGGACCGGGAGACGGGGAGCTGTTTTTT. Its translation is CASSLLGPGDGELFF.

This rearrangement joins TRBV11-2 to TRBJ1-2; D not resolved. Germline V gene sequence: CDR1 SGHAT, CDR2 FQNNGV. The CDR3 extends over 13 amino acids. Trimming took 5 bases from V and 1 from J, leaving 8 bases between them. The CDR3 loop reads CASSQTLNYGYTF. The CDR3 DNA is TGTGCCAGCAGCCAGACACTTAACTATGGCTACACCTTC.

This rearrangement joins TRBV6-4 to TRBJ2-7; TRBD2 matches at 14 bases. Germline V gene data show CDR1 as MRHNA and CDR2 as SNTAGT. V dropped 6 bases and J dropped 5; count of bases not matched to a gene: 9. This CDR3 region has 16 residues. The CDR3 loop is CASRGGGTSGSHEQYF. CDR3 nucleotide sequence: TGTGCCAGCAGGGGGGGCGGGACTAGCGGGAGCCACGAGCAGTACTTC.

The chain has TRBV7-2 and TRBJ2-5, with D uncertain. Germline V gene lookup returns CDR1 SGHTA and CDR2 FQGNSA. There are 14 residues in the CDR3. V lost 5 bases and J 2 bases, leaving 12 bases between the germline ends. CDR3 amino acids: CASSPREVQETQYF. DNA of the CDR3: TGTGCCAGCAGCCCCCGCGAAGTACAAGAGACCCAGTACTTC. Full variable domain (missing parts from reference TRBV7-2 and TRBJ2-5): GAGVSQSPSNKVTEKGKDVELRCDPISGHTALYWYRQSLGQGLEFLIYFQGNSAPDKSGLPSDRFSAERTGGSVSTLTIQRTQQEDSAVYLCASSPREVQETQYFGPGTRLLVL.

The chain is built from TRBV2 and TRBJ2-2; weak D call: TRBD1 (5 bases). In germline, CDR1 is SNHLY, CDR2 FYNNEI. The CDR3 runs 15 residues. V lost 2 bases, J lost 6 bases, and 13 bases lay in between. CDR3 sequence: CASSEQGGGSGELFF. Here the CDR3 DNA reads TGTGCCAGCAGTGAACAGGGTGGTGGTTCCGGGGAGCTGTTTTTT.

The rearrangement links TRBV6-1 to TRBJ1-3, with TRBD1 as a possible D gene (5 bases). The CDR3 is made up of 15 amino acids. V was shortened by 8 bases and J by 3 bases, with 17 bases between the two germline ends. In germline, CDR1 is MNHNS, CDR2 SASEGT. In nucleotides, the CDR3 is TGTGCCAGCGGTCTGCAGGGTGGAATTGGAAACACCATATATTTT. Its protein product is CASGLQGGIGNTIYF.

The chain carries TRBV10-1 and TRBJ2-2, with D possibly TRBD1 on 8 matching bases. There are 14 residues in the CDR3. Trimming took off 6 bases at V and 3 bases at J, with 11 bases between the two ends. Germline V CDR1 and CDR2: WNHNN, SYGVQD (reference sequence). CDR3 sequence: CASSTGGDTGELFF. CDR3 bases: TGCGCCAGCAGCACAGGGGGGGACACCGGGGAGCTGTTTTTT.

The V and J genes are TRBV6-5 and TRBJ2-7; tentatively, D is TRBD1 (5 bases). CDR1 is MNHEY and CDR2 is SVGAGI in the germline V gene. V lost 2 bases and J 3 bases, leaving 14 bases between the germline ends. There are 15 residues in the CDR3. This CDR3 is CASSYPQGIYYEQYF. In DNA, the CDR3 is TGTGCCAGCAGTTACCCGCAGGGCATATACTACGAGCAGTACTTC.

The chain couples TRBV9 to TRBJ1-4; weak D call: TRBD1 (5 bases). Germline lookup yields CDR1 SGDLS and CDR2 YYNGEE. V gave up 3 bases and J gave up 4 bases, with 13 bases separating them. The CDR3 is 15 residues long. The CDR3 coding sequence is TGTGCCAGCAGCGGGGACTACGGACTTAATGAAAAACTGTTTTTT. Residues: CASSGDYGLNEKLFF.

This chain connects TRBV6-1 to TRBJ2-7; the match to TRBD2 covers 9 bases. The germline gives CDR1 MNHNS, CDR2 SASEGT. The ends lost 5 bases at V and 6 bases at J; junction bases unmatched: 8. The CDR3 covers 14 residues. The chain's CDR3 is CASSSGRTTPEQYF. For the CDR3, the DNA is TGTGCCAGCAGTAGCGGGAGGACCACCCCCGAGCAGTACTTC.